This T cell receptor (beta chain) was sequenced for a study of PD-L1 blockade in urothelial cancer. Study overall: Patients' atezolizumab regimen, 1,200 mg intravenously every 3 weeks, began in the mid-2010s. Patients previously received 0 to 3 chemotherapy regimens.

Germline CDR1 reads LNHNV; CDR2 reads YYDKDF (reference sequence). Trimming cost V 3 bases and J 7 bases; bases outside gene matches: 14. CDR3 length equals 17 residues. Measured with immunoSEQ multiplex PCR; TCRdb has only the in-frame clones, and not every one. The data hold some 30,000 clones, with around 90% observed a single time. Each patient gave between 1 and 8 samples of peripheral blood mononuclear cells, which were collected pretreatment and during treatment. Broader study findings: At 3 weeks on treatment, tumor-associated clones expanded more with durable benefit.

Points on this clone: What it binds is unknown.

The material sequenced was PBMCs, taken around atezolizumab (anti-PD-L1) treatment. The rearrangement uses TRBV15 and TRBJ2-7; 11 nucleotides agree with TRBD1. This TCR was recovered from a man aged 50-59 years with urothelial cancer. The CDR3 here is CATSREGAGQGAWEQYF. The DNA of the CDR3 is TGTGCCACCAGCAGGGAGGGGGCCGGACAGGGGGCTTGGGAGCAGTACTTC. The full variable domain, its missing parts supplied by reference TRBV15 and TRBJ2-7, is DAMVIQNPRYQVTQFGKPVTLSCSQTLNHNVMYWYQQKSSQAPKLLFHYYDKDFNNEADTPDNFQSRRPNTSFCFLDIRSPGLGDTAMYLCATSREGAGQGAWEQYFGPGTRLTVT.